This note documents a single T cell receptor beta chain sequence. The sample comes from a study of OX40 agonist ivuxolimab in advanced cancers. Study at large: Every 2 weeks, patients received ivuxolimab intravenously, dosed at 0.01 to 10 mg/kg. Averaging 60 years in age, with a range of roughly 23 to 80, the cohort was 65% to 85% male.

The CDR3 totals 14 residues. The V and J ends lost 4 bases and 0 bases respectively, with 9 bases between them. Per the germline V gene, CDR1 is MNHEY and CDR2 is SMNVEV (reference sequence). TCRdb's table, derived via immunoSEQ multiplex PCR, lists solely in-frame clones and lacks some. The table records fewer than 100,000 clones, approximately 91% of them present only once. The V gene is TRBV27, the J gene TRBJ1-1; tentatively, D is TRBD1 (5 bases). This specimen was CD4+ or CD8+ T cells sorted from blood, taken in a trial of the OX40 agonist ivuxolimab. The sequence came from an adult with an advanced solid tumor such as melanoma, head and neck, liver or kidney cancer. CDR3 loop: CASSWDPVNTEAFF. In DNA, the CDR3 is TGTGCCAGCAGTTGGGACCCGGTGAACACTGAAGCTTTCTTT.